Listed here is a single T cell receptor beta chain. The antigen remains undetermined. The sample comes from a study of identical twins. This CDR3 has 16 residues. CDR1 and CDR2 (germline): SGDLS, YYNGEE. Trimming at V came to 6 bases and at J to 7 bases, leaving 12 bases not matched to a gene. Study-level findings and limits: The study found that models underestimated out-of-frame TCR alpha sharing in monozygotic twins.

TCRdb re-derived calls from the 5' RACE reads in MiXCR, one entry per CDR3 protein. The sample shows around 1.7 million distinct CDR3 sequences, around 29% of them seen only once. The source of this sequence is a newborn girl in good health. The V and J genes are TRBV9 and TRBJ2-7, with 14 nucleotides matching TRBD2. Sequenced input: cord blood. CDR3 sequence (DNA): TGTGCCAGCACCCTACGTGGGGGACTAGCGGGGGTTGAGCAGTACTTC. Its translation is CASTLRGGLAGVEQYF.